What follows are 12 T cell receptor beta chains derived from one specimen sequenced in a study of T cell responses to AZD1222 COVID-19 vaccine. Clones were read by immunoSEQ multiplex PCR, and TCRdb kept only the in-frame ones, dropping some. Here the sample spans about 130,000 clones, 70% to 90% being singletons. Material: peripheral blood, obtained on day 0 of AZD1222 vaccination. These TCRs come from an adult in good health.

The CDR3 spells CATSRDRTATHETQYF. The CDR3 region has the DNA TGTGCCACCAGCAGAGATCGGACCGCCACCCACGAGACCCAGTACTTC. The chain employs TRBV15 and TRBJ2-5; D remains unclear. The V end lost 0 bases, the J end lost 5 bases, and 16 bases lay between the germline ends. This CDR3 has 16 residues. Germline V CDR1 and CDR2: LNHNV, YYDKDF (reference sequence).

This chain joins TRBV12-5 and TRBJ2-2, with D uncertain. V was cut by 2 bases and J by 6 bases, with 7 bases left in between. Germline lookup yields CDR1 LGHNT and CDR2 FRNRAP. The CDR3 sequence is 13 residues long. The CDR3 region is CASGLNSPGELFF. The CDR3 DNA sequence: TGTGCTAGTGGTTTGAATTCCCCCGGGGAGCTGTTTTTT. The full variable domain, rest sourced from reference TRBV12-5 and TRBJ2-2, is DARVTQTPRHKVTEMGQEVTMRCQPILGHNTVFWYRQTMMQGLELLAYFRNRAPLDDSGMPKDRFSAEMPDATLATLKIQPSEPRDSAVYFCASGLNSPGELFFGEGSRLTVL.

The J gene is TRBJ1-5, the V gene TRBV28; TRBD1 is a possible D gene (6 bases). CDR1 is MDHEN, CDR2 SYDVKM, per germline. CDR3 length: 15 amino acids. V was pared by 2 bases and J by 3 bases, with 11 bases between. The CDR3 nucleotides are TGTGCCAGCAGTTTAGGAGGACAGCACAATCAGCCCCAGCATTTT. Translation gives CASSLGGQHNQPQHF.

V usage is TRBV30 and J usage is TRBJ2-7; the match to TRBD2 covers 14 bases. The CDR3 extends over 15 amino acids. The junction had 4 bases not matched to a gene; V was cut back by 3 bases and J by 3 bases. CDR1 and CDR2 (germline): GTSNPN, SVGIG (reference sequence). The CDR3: CAWSRLAGGDYEQYF. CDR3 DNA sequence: TGTGCCTGGAGCCGACTAGCGGGGGGGGACTACGAGCAGTACTTC.

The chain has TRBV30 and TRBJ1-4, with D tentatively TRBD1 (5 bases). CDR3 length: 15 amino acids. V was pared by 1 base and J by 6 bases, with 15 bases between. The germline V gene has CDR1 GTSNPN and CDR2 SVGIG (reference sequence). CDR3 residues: CAWSAKSGFDEKLFF. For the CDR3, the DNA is TGTGCCTGGAGTGCGAAATCAGGGTTCGATGAAAAACTGTTTTTT.

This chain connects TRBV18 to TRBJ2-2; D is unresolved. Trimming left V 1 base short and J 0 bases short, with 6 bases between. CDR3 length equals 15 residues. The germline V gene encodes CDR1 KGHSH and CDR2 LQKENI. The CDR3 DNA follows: TGTGCCAGCTCACCACGTACCGCGAACACCGGGGAGCTGTTTTTT. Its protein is CASSPRTANTGELFF.

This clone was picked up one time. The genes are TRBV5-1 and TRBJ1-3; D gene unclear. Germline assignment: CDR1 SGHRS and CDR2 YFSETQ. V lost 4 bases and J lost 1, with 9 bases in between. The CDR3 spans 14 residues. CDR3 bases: TGCGCCAGCAGCCCGGCCCAGTCTGGAAACACCATATATTTT. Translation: CASSPAQSGNTIYF.

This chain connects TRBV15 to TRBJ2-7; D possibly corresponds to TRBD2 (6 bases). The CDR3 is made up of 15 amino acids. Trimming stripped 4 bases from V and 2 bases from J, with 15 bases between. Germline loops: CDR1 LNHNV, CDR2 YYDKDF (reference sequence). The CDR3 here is CATSILSGVAYEQYF. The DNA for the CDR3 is TGTGCCACCAGCATCCTCTCGGGGGTGGCCTACGAGCAGTACTTC.

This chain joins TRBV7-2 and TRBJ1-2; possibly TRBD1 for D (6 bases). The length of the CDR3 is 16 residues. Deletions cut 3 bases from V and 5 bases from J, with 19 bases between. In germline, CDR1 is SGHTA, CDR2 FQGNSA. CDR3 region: CASSLTRDTLIYGYTF. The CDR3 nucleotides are TGTGCCAGCAGCTTGACCCGGGACACCTTAATTTATGGCTACACCTTC.

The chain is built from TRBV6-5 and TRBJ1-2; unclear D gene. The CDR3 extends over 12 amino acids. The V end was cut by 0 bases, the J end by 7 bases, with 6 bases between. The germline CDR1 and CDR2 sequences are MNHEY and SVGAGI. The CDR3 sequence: CASSYSDGGYTF. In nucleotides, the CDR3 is TGTGCCAGCAGTTACTCCGACGGTGGCTACACCTTC.

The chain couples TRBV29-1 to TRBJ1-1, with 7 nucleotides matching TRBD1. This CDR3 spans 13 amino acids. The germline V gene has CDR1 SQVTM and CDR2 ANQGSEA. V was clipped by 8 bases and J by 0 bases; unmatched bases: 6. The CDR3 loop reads CSCLTGLNTEAFF. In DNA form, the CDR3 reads TGCAGCTGCCTGACAGGGTTGAACACTGAAGCTTTCTTT.

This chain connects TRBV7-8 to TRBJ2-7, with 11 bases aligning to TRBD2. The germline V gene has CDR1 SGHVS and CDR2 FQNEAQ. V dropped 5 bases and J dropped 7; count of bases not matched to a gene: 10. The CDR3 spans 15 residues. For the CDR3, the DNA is TGTGCCAGCAGCCCGAAGAGGACTAGCGGGTGGGAGCAGTACTTC. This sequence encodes CASSPKRTSGWEQYF.